A single sample gave rise to the 29 T cell receptor beta chains below, sequenced in a study of blood T cell repertoires in COVID-19. Libraries were prepared by immunoSEQ multiplex PCR; TCRdb keeps only in-frame clonotypes and omits some of them. This repertoire shows some 56,000 clones, 86% found once; its top ten account for 20% to 25%. Sequencing was done on a sample of peripheral blood. Source of these receptors: a woman older than 75 with acute or convalescent COVID-19.

A remark on this clone: The junction differs from germline at one of its ends, possibly a read error. The chain couples TRBV2 to TRBJ1-5; D is unclear. CDR1 is SNHLY, CDR2 FYNNEI, per germline. The CDR3 has 13 residues. The CDR3 region is CANSEEENQPQHF. The CDR3, as DNA: TGTGCCAACAGTGAAGAGGAGAATCAGCCCCAGCATTTT.

The chain combines TRBV14 with TRBJ2-2; TRBD2 aligns across 15 bases. In germline, CDR1 is SGHDN, CDR2 FVKESK. With 0 bases clipped from V and 5 bases from J, the junction kept 1 base outside the gene matches. The CDR3 loop spans 17 amino acids. Here the CDR3 reads CASSQDGLAGGTGELFF. The CDR3 DNA reads as TGTGCCAGCAGCCAAGATGGACTAGCGGGGGGGACCGGGGAGCTGTTTTTT.

The chain has TRBV13 and TRBJ2-1; 8 bases agree with TRBD2. The trim removed 2 bases at V and 6 bases at J, leaving 9 bases unmatched. The CDR3 has 16 residues. The germline gives CDR1 PRHDT, CDR2 FYEKMQ (reference sequence). The CDR3 sequence: CASSLIKTSESNEQFF. CDR3 DNA sequence: TGTGCCAGCAGCTTAATTAAGACTAGCGAATCCAATGAGCAGTTCTTC. Full variable domain (rest looked up from reference TRBV13 and TRBJ2-1): AAGVIQSPRHLIKEKRETATLKCYPIPRHDTVYWYQQGPGQDPQFLISFYEKMQSDKGSIPDRFSAQQFSDYHSELNMSSLELGDSALYFCASSLIKTSESNEQFFGPGTRLTVL.

This chain uses TRBV6-6 with TRBJ2-7, with TRBD1 matching 7 bases. Germline lookup yields CDR1 MNHNY and CDR2 SVGAGI (reference sequence). The J segment lost 4 bases and the V segment lost 1 base, leaving 7 bases of the junction unmatched. This CDR3 comprises 15 residues. CDR3 region: CASSYFGTALYEQYF. CDR3 coding DNA: TGTGCCAGCAGTTACTTTGGGACAGCTTTATACGAGCAGTACTTC.

This clone was detected once. V gene TRBV6-5 combines with J gene TRBJ1-1; 10 positions agree with TRBD1. CDR1 and CDR2 from the germline V gene are MNHEY and SVGAGI. This CDR3 is 14 amino acids long. V trimming: 2 bases; J trimming: 7 bases; junction bases outside the gene matches: 4. For the CDR3, the DNA is TGTGCCAGCAGTTACGGGGACAGGGGCAGTGAAGCTTTCTTT. It codes for CASSYGDRGSEAFF.

The DNA of the CDR3 is TGCAGTGCTAGTGGATTCCTGACAGGCCCCGACTCCTACGAGCAGTACTTC. This codes for CSASGFLTGPDSYEQYF. The rearrangement uses TRBV20-1 and TRBJ2-7, with a tentative D call TRBD1 (6 bases). This CDR3 has 17 residues. V was trimmed by 3 bases and J by 0 bases, leaving 21 bases between them. In germline, CDR1 is DFQATT, CDR2 SNEGSKA (reference sequence).

J is TRBJ2-3 and V is TRBV5-1; 9 bases map to TRBD1. The trim removed 3 bases at V and 0 bases at J, leaving 8 bases unmatched. The CDR3 is made up of 17 amino acids. CDR1 is SGHRS, CDR2 YFSETQ, per germline. CDR3 sequence (DNA): TGCGCCAGCAGCTCGGTACCACAGGGGGCCAGCACAGATACGCAGTATTTT. Translating gives CASSSVPQGASTDTQYF.

This clone has more than one count but fewer than ten. The J gene is TRBJ1-5, the V gene TRBV2; D is perhaps TRBD1 (5 bases). The length of the CDR3 is 14 residues. V dropped 5 bases and J dropped 1 base, with 9 bases sitting between them. Germline CDR1 and CDR2: SNHLY and FYNNEI. The CDR3 bases are TGTGCCAGCAGTTTCCGACAGAGCAATCAGCCCCAGCATTTT. It is translated as CASSFRQSNQPQHF.

CDR3 in amino acids: CASRLAYGTDTQYF. The CDR3, as DNA: TGTGCCAGCAGACTAGCCTACGGCACAGATACGCAGTATTTT. The gene calls are TRBV27 and TRBJ2-3, with D perhaps matching TRBD2 (6 bases). V dropped 6 bases and J dropped 1 base, with 11 bases sitting between them. The CDR3 contains 14 residues. Per the germline V gene, CDR1 is MNHEY and CDR2 is SMNVEV (reference sequence).

This chain uses TRBV4-2 with TRBJ2-1; no definite D call. This CDR3 spans 17 amino acids. The germline V gene has CDR1 LGHNA and CDR2 YNFKEQ. The germline V and J ends were trimmed by 0 bases and 4 bases, with 16 bases remaining between them. CDR3 bases: TGTGCCAGCAGCCAAGAGTTGTGGCCTGCCGTTTACAATGAGCAGTTCTTC. This codes for CASSQELWPAVYNEQFF.

CDR3 DNA: TGTGCCAGCTCCGGGGGACAGGGGGCTGGCTGGCCCCAGCATTTT. Protein: CASSGGQGAGWPQHF. This chain links TRBV18 with TRBJ1-5, with 12 positions matching TRBD1. Trimming cost V 6 bases and J 9 bases; bases outside gene matches: 9. The length of the CDR3 is 15 residues. Germline V gene data show CDR1 as KGHSH and CDR2 as LQKENI.

This clone was detected only once. This chain connects TRBV7-9 to TRBJ1-2, with 10 bases aligning to TRBD1. The CDR3 length is 14 residues. Trimming removed 5 bases from V and 13 bases from J; junction bases left unmatched: 13. CDR1 is SEHNR, CDR2 FQNEAQ, per germline (reference sequence). The CDR3 protein is CASSQVEGQGRITF. For the CDR3, the DNA is TGTGCCAGCAGCCAAGTAGAGGGACAGGGGCGAATCACCTTC.

The chain combines TRBV19 with TRBJ1-5; D gene uncertain. Trimming took 5 bases from V and 7 from J, leaving 15 bases between them. Germline assignment: CDR1 LNHDA and CDR2 SQIVND (reference sequence). CDR3 length equals 14 residues. CDR3 nucleotides: TGTGCCAGTAGTCCCCCAATCGACGGGCAGCCCCAGCATTTT. Its protein is CASSPPIDGQPQHF.

The chain uses TRBV3-1 (or the pseudogene TRBV3-2) and TRBJ2-3; D is possibly TRBD2 (6 bases). This CDR3 comprises 15 residues. Germline-derived CDR1 and CDR2 are LGHDT and YNNKEL (reference sequence). With 4 bases removed from V and 9 bases from J, the gap between germline ends came to 20 bases. This CDR3 reads CASSRGASSDGTQYF. In nucleotides, the CDR3 is TGTGCCAGCAGCCGCGGAGCTTCTAGCGATGGAACGCAGTATTTT.

This clone occurred a few times. This rearrangement joins TRBV15 to TRBJ1-2, with 9 bases that match TRBD1. The V segment lost 5 bases and the J segment 4 bases; nucleotides outside the gene matches: 8. Germline CDR1 reads LNHNV; CDR2 reads YYDKDF (reference sequence). There are 15 residues in the CDR3. CDR3 sequence (DNA): TGTGCCACCAGCGGAAACACAGGGGGCAGCTATGGCTACACCTTC. Translation: CATSGNTGGSYGYTF. Full variable domain (rest looked up from reference TRBV15 and TRBJ1-2): DAMVIQNPRYQVTQFGKPVTLSCSQTLNHNVMYWYQQKSSQAPKLLFHYYDKDFNNEADTPDNFQSRRPNTSFCFLDIRSPGLGDTAMYLCATSGNTGGSYGYTFGSGTRLTVV.

The J gene is TRBJ1-1, the V gene TRBV12-3 or TRBV12-4; 11 positions match TRBD1. This CDR3 contains 13 residues. With 6 bases clipped from V and 6 bases from J, the junction kept 3 bases outside the gene matches. CDR3 protein: CASSLGQGAEAFF. The CDR3, as DNA: TGTGCCAGCAGCTTGGGACAGGGGGCTGAAGCTTTCTTT.

The CDR3 region is CASSESFDIEAFF. As DNA, the CDR3 is TGTGCCAGCAGTGAAAGCTTTGACATTGAAGCTTTCTTT. The chain couples TRBV6-1 to TRBJ1-1; no clear D. Germline V gene data show CDR1 as MNHNS and CDR2 as SASEGT. The V end lost 2 bases, the J end lost 7 bases, and 11 bases lay between the germline ends. This CDR3 is 13 amino acids long.

In DNA, the CDR3 is TGTGCCACCAGTGAAGGGGGAGCGGAGACCCAGTACTTC. Residues: CATSEGGAETQYF. The chain has TRBV24-1 and TRBJ2-5, with D possibly matching TRBD1 (6 bases). The CDR3 contains 13 residues. Germline V gene lookup returns CDR1 KGHDR and CDR2 SFDVKD. Trimming removed 4 bases at V and 5 bases at J, with 10 bases between.

The genes are TRBV28 and TRBJ1-5, with D perhaps TRBD1 (5 bases). V was shortened by 3 bases and J by 3 bases, with 15 bases between the two germline ends. CDR3 length: 16 residues. The germline V gene has CDR1 MDHEN and CDR2 SYDVKM. The CDR3 DNA reads TGTGCCAGCAGTTTTCCGGGGGGGATGGCCAATCAGCCCCAGCATTTT. Its translation: CASSFPGGMANQPQHF. The full variable domain, with the rest looked up from reference TRBV28 and TRBJ1-5, is DVKVTQSSRYLVKRTGEKVFLECVQDMDHENMFWYRQDPGLGLRLIYFSYDVKMKEKGDIPEGYSVSREKKERFSLILESASTNQTSMYLCASSFPGGMANQPQHFGDGTRLSIL.

This clone was found once. The rearrangement joins TRBV29-1 to TRBJ2-2, with TRBD2 as a possible D gene (5 bases). This CDR3 comprises 12 residues. V was pared by 6 bases and J by 0 bases, with 5 bases between. Germline assignment: CDR1 SQVTM and CDR2 ANQGSEA. The CDR3: CSVGANTGELFF. The CDR3 nucleotides are TGCAGCGTCGGGGCGAACACCGGGGAGCTGTTTTTT.

V and J are TRBV3-1 (or the pseudogene TRBV3-2) and TRBJ1-5; no reliable D call. The V end was cut by 2 bases, the J end by 6 bases, with 8 bases between. Germline CDR1 and CDR2: LGHDT and YNNKEL (reference sequence). This CDR3 spans 13 amino acids. Here the CDR3 DNA reads TGTGCCAGCAGCCAATATCTCTCTCAGCCCCAGCATTTT. As protein: CASSQYLSQPQHF.

The chain recombines TRBV7-2 with TRBJ1-3; D not certain. CDR3 size: 14 residues. The germline gives CDR1 SGHTA, CDR2 FQGNSA. Trimming removed 5 bases from V and 1 base from J, with 9 bases in between. CDR3 nucleotide sequence: TGTGCCAGCAGCCCCGGTAATTCTGGAAACACCATATATTTT. This encodes CASSPGNSGNTIYF.

This clone appeared once. The CDR3, as DNA: TGCAGTGCTAGTTGGACAGGGGGCACAGATACGCAGTATTTT. The encoded protein is CSASWTGGTDTQYF. The V call is TRBV20-1, the J call TRBJ2-3, with TRBD1 matching 9 bases. The CDR3 sequence is 14 residues long. Trimming took 3 bases from V and 1 from J; bases not matched to a gene: 2. The germline CDR1 and CDR2 sequences are DFQATT and SNEGSKA (reference sequence).

This clone turned up a few times. The chain is built from TRBV29-1 and TRBJ2-3; D is perhaps TRBD1 (7 bases). CDR3 size: 14 residues. V lost 0 bases, J lost 9 bases, and 16 bases lay in between. Germline lookup yields CDR1 SQVTM and CDR2 ANQGSEA. This CDR3 reads CSVEDRGQGGTQYF. The CDR3 DNA sequence: TGCAGCGTTGAAGATCGGGGGCAGGGGGGAACGCAGTATTTT.

The V call is TRBV11-2, the J call TRBJ1-5; 8 bases line up with TRBD1. The CDR3 runs 15 residues. Germline loops: CDR1 SGHAT, CDR2 FQNNGV. V shed 1 base, J shed 4 bases, and the junction held 3 bases outside the gene matches. In nucleotides, the CDR3 is TGTGCCAGCAGCTTAGGTACAGGGGGGAATCAGCCCCAGCATTTT. This gives the protein CASSLGTGGNQPQHF.

This clone has just one count. V and J are TRBV4-2 and TRBJ1-2; the match to TRBD1 covers 7 bases. The V gene's germline CDR1 is LGHNA and CDR2 YNFKEQ. The J segment lost 5 bases and the V segment lost 0 bases, leaving 3 bases of the junction unmatched. This CDR3 spans 14 amino acids. The CDR3 here is CASSQDFRGYGYTF. In DNA, the CDR3 is TGTGCCAGCAGCCAAGATTTCAGGGGGTATGGCTACACCTTC.

The chain combines TRBV3-1 (or the pseudogene TRBV3-2) with TRBJ1-2, with D hard to call. The CDR3 sequence is 13 residues long. The V gene's germline CDR1 is LGHDT and CDR2 YNNKEL (reference sequence). With 4 bases removed from V and 5 bases from J, the gap between germline ends came to 11 bases. CDR3 residues: CASSPDTTYGYTF. The DNA of the CDR3 is TGTGCCAGCAGCCCCGACACGACGTATGGCTACACCTTC.

The chain recombines TRBV4-2 with TRBJ1-2; 8 bases align to TRBD1. This CDR3 is 17 amino acids long. CDR1 LGHNA and CDR2 YNFKEQ come from the germline V gene. Germline trimming cut 1 base from V and 4 bases from J; bases unmatched to any gene: 11. CDR3 coding DNA: TGTGCCAGCAGCCAAGCCGGTGGACAGGGACCCCTCTATGGCTACACCTTC. Translated: CASSQAGGQGPLYGYTF.

This clone was seen once. The junction and the germline gene differ at one end; a read error may be behind it. J is TRBJ1-2 and V is TRBV7-7; 9 positions agree with TRBD1. Germline assignment: CDR1 SSHAT and CDR2 FNYEAQ (reference sequence). The CDR3 consists of 13 residues. CDR3 amino acids: CASSPQGARGYTF. In nucleotides, the CDR3 is TGTGCTAGCAGCCCACAGGGGGCGAGAGGCTACACCTTC.